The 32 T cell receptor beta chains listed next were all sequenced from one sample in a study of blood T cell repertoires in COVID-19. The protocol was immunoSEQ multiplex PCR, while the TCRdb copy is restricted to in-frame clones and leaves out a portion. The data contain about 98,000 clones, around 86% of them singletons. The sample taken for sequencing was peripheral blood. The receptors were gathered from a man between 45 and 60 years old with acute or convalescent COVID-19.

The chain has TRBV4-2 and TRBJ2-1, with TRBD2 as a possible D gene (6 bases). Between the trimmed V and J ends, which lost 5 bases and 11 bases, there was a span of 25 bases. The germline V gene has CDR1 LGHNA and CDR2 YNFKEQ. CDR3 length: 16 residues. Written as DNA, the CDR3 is TGTGCCAGCAGCAGTCGAATGGCTAGTAAGGAGGGGCAGCAGTTCTTC. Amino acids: CASSSRMASKEGQQFF.

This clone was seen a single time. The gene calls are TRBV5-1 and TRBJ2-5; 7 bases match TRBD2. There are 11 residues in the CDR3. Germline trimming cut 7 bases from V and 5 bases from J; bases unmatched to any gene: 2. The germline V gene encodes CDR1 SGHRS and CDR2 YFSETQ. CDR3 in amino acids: CASSLAETQYF. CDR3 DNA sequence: TGCGCCAGCTCACTAGCGGAGACCCAGTACTTC.

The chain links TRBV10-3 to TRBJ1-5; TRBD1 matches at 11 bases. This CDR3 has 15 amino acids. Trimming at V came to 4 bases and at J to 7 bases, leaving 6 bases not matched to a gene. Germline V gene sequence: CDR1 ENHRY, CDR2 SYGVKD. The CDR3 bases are TGTGCCATCAGTGTGGCGGGACAGGGGGACCAGCCCCAGCATTTT. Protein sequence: CAISVAGQGDQPQHF.

The CDR3 DNA follows: TGTGCCAGCAGCTTAGAGATTAGCGTGGTGTTCTTC. Translation gives CASSLEISVVFF. The chain joins TRBV11-2 to TRBJ2-1, with D perhaps matching TRBD2 (5 bases). The CDR3 is 12 amino acids. V lost 0 bases, J lost 15 bases, and 12 bases lay in between. Germline V gene sequence: CDR1 SGHAT, CDR2 FQNNGV.

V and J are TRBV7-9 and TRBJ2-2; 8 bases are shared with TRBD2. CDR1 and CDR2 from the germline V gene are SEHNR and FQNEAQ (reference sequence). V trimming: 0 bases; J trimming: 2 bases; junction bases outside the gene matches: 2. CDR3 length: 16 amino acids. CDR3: CASSLASGANTGELFF. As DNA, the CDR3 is TGTGCCAGCAGCTTAGCTAGCGGGGCCAACACCGGGGAGCTGTTTTTT. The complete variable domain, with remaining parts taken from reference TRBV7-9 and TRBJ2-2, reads DTGVSQNPRHKITKRGQNVTFRCDPISEHNRLYWYRQTLGQGPEFLTYFQNEAQLEKSRLLSDRFSAERPKGSFSTLEIQRTEQGDSAMYLCASSLASGANTGELFFGEGSRLTVL.

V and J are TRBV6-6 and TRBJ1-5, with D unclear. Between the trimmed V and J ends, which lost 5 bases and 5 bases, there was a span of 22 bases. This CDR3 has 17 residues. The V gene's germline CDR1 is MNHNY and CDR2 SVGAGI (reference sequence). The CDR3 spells CASSPRPSGLTDQPQHF. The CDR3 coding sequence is TGTGCCAGCAGTCCCCGTCCGTCGGGGTTAACAGATCAGCCCCAGCATTTT.

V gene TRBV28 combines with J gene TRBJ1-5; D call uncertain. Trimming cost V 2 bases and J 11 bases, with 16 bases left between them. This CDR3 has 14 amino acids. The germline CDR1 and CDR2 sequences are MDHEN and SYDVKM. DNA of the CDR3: TGTGCCAGCAGTTTAATGGGAGTTTCTGGTGCCCAGCATTTT. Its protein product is CASSLMGVSGAQHF.

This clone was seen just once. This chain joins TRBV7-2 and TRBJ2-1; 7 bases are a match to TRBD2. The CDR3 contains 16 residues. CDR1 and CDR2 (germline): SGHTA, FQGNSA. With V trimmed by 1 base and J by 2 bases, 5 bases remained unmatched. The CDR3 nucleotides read TGTGCCAGCAGCTTAGTTGGCGGGGGAGCCTACAATGAGCAGTTCTTC. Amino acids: CASSLVGGGAYNEQFF.

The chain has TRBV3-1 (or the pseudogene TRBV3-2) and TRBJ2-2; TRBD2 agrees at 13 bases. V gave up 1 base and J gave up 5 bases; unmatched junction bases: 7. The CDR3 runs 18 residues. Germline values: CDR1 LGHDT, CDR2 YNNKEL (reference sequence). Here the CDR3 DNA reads TGTGCCAGCAGCCAAGTGTGGACTAGCGGGAGAGGTACCGGGGAGCTGTTTTTT. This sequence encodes CASSQVWTSGRGTGELFF.

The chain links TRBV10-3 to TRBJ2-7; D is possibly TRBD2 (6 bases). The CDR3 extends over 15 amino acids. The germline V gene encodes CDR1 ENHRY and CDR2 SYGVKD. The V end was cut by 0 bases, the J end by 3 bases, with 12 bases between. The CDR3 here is CAISESGEVSYEQYF. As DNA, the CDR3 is TGTGCCATCAGTGAGTCGGGGGAGGTTAGCTACGAGCAGTACTTC.

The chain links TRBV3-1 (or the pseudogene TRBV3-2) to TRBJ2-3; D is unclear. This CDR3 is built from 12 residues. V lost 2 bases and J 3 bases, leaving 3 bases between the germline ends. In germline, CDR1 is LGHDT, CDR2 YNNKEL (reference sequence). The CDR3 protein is CASSQYTDTQYF. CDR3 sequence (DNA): TGTGCCAGCAGCCAATATACAGATACGCAGTATTTT.

In DNA, the CDR3 is TGCAGCGTTGCTTTGTGGGAGGAGAATGAGCAGTTCTTC. It codes for CSVALWEENEQFF. This chain joins TRBV29-1 and TRBJ2-1; D possibly corresponds to TRBD2 (6 bases). With 4 bases removed from V and 7 bases from J, the gap between germline ends came to 14 bases. The CDR3 totals 13 residues. CDR1 and CDR2 (germline): SQVTM, ANQGSEA.

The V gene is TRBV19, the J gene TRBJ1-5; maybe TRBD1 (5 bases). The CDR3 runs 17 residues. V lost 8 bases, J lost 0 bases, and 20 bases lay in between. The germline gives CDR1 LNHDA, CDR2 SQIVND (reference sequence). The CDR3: CASEFRQGLYSNQPQHF. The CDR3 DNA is TGTGCCAGTGAGTTCCGGCAGGGCCTGTATAGCAATCAGCCCCAGCATTTT.

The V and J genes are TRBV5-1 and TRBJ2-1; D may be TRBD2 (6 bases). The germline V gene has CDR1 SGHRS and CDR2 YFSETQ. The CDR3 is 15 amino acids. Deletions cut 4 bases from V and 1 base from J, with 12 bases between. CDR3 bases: TGCGCCAGCAGCCCCGGGAGCCAGTCCTACAATGAGCAGTTCTTC. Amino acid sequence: CASSPGSQSYNEQFF. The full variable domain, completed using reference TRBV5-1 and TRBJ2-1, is KAGVTQTPRYLIKTRGQQVTLSCSPISGHRSVSWYQQTPGQGLQFLFEYFSETQRNKGNFPGRFSGRQFSNSRSEMNVSTLELGDSALYLCASSPGSQSYNEQFFGPGTRLTVL.

The CDR3 loop reads CASSLGDIPYEQYF. The DNA of the CDR3 is TGCGCCAGCAGCTTGGGGGACATCCCCTACGAGCAGTACTTC. The chain has TRBV5-1 and TRBJ2-7; tentative D call: TRBD1 (6 bases). The CDR3 length is 14 residues. Germline loops: CDR1 SGHRS, CDR2 YFSETQ. Trimming removed 0 bases from V and 2 bases from J, with 9 bases in between.

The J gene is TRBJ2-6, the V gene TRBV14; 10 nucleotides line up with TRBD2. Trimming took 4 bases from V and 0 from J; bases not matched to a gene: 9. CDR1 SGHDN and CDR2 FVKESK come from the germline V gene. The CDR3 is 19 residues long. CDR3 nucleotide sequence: TGTGCCAGCAGCCGAACTAGCGGGATTCCTGCCTCTGGGGCCAACGTCCTGACTTTC. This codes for CASSRTSGIPASGANVLTF.

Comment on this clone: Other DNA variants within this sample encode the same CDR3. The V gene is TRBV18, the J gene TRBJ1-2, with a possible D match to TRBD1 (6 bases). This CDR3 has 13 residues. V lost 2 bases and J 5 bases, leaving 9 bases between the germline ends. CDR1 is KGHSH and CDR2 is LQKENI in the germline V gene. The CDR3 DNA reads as TGTGCCAGCTCACCAGACAGGCTTTATGGCTACACCTTC. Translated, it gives CASSPDRLYGYTF.

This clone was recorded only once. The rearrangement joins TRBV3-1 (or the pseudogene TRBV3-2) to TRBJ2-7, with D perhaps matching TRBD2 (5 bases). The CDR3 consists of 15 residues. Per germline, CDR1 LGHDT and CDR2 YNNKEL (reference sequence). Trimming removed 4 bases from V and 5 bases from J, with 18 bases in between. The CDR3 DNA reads TGTGCCAGCAGCCGAGCCGGGGTTGAAAAGAACGAGCAGTACTTC. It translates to CASSRAGVEKNEQYF.

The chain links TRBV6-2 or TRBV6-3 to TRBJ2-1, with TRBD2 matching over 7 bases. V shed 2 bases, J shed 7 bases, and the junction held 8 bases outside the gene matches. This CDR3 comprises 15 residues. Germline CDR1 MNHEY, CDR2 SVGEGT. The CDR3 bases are TGTGCCAGCAGTTACGGGGGAGGGCCCGGAAATGAGCAGTTCTTC. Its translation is CASSYGGGPGNEQFF.

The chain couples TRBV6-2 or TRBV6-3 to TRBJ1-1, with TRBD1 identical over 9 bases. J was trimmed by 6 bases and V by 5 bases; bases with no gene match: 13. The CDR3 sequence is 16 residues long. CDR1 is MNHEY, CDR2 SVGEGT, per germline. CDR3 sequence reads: CASSAGQGIGFAEAFF. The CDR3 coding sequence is TGTGCCAGCAGTGCGGGACAGGGAATAGGGTTTGCTGAAGCTTTCTTT.

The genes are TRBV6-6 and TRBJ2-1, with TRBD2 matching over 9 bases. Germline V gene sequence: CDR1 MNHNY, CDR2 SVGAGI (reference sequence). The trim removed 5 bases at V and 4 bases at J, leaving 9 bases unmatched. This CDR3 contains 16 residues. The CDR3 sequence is CASSAFIAGDYNEQFF. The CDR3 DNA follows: TGTGCCAGCAGTGCCTTTATAGCGGGAGATTACAATGAGCAGTTCTTC.

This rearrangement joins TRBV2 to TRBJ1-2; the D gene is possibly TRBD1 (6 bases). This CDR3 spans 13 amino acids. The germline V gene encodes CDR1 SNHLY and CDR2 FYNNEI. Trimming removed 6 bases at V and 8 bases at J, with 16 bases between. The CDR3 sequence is CASSNTGISGYTF. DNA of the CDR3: TGTGCCAGCAGCAATACAGGGATTAGCGGCTACACCTTC.

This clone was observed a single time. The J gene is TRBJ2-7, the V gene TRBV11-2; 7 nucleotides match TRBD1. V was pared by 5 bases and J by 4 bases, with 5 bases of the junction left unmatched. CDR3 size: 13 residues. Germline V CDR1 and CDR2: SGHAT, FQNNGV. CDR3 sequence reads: CASSPGTVYEQYF. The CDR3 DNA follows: TGTGCCAGCAGCCCTGGGACAGTGTACGAGCAGTACTTC.

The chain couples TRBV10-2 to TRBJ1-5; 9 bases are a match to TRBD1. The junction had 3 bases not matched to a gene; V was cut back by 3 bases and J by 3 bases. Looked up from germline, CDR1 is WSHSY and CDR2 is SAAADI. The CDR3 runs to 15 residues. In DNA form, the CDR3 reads TGCGCCAGCAGTGAAGGGGACAGGGACAATCAGCCCCAGCATTTT. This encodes CASSEGDRDNQPQHF.

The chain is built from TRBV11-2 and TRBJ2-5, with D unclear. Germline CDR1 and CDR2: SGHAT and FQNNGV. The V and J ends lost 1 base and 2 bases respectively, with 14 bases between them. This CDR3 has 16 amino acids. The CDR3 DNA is TGTGCCAGCAGCTTAGTCCCTGTAGAGAGTCAAGAGACCCAGTACTTC. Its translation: CASSLVPVESQETQYF.

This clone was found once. For the CDR3, the DNA is TGTGCCAGCAGAACCCCCTACGGGGGGGAAGATACGCAGTATTTT. It specifies CASRTPYGGEDTQYF. The chain recombines TRBV27 with TRBJ2-3; 8 positions agree with TRBD2. CDR3 size: 15 residues. Germline CDR1 MNHEY, CDR2 SMNVEV (reference sequence). V trimming: 6 bases; J trimming: 5 bases; junction bases outside the gene matches: 10.

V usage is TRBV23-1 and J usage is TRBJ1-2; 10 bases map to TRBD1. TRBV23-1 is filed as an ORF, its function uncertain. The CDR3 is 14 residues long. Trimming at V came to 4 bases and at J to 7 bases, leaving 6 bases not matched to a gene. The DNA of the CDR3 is TGCGCCAGCAGTCCCCGGACAGGGGGAAGTGGCTACACCTTC. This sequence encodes CASSPRTGGSGYTF.

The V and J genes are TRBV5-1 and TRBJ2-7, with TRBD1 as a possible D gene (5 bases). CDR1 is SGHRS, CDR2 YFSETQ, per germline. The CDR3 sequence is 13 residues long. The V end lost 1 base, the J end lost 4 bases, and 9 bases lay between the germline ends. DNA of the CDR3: TGCGCCAGCAGCTTGTCTACAGGATACGAGCAGTACTTC. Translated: CASSLSTGYEQYF.

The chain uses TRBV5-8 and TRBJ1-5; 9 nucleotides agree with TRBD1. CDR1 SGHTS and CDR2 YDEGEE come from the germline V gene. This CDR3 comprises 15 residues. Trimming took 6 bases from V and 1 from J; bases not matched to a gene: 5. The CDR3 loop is CASNDGQGSNQPQHF. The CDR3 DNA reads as TGTGCCAGCAACGACGGACAGGGGAGCAATCAGCCCCAGCATTTT.

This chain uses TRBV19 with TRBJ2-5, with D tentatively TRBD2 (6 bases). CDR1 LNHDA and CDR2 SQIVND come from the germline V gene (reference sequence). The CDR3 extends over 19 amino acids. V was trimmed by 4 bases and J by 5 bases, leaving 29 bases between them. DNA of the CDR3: TGTGCCAGTAGTACTCAGACCGGGACTGCAGGAAAAAAGCGGGAGACCCAGTACTTC. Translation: CASSTQTGTAGKKRETQYF. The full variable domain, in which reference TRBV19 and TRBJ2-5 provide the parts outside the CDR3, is DGGITQSPKYLFRKEGQNVTLSCEQNLNHDAMYWYRQDPGQGLRLIYYSQIVNDFQKGDIAEGYSVSREKKESFPLTVTSAQKNPTAFYLCASSTQTGTAGKKRETQYFGPGTRLLVL.

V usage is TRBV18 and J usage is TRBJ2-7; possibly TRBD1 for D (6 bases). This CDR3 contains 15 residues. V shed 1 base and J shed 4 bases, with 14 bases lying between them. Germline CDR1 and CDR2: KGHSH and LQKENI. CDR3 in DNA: TGTGCCAGCTCACCACGGCGGACAGATATTTACGAGCAGTACTTC. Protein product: CASSPRRTDIYEQYF.

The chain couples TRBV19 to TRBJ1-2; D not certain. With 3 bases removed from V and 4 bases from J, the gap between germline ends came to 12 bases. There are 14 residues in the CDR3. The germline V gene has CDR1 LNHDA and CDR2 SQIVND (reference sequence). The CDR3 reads CASSIATDLYGYTF. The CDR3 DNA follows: TGTGCCAGTAGTATCGCCACAGACCTCTATGGCTACACCTTC.